Listed here are 18 T cell receptor beta chains from one sample, sequenced in a study of shared clonotypes between healthy human individuals. The table came from immunoSEQ multiplex PCR; TCRdb's copy has only in-frame clones and leaves some out. The table lists around 100,000 clones, 67% of them singletons. The specimen was memory CD8+ T cells sorted from blood. Subset denoted: CD45RO+ cells pooled with CCR7-negative TemRA cells. Every receptor here comes from a man aged 25 to 40 in good health.

The rearrangement joins TRBV13 to TRBJ2-2; D not certain. Germline CDR1 reads PRHDT; CDR2 reads FYEKMQ (reference sequence). V was clipped by 0 bases and J by 6 bases, with 8 bases between them. This CDR3 is built from 14 residues. For the CDR3, the DNA is TGTGCCAGCAGCTTAGGACGAGGACCCGGGGAGCTGTTTTTT. It codes for CASSLGRGPGELFF.

The rearrangement joins TRBV27 to TRBJ1-1; D gene uncertain. The V and J ends lost 7 bases and 0 bases respectively, with 6 bases between them. This CDR3 comprises 12 residues. Looked up from germline, CDR1 is MNHEY and CDR2 is SMNVEV (reference sequence). The CDR3 DNA sequence: TGTGCCAGCAATATCCTGAACACTGAAGCTTTCTTT. Its protein product is CASNILNTEAFF.

The chain employs TRBV4-3 and TRBJ2-1; D is unresolved. Per germline, CDR1 LGHNA and CDR2 YSLEER. This CDR3 spans 16 amino acids. Trimming shortened V by 4 bases and J by 5 bases, and 18 bases separated the two germline ends. CDR3 region: CASSRGPRPPDNEQFF. The CDR3, as DNA: TGCGCCAGCAGCCGAGGCCCCCGGCCACCCGACAATGAGCAGTTCTTC.

This clone was seen only a few times. The chain has TRBV11-2 and TRBJ2-7; 7 bases are shared with TRBD2. This CDR3 spans 15 amino acids. Per germline, CDR1 SGHAT and CDR2 FQNNGV. J gave up 5 bases and V 1 base, and 8 bases lay outside the gene matches. The CDR3 protein is CASSLVGRTLHEQYF. The CDR3 region has the DNA TGTGCCAGCAGCTTAGTCGGGAGGACCTTACACGAGCAGTACTTC.

This chain connects TRBV29-1 to TRBJ2-2; 14 nucleotides align to TRBD2. Losses at the gene ends were 0 bases for V and 4 bases for J; bases not matched to a gene: 7. CDR1 and CDR2 (germline): SQVTM, ANQGSEA. The CDR3 is 18 residues long. The CDR3, as DNA: TGCAGCGTTGAAGACCGACTAGCGGGAGGGTTTCTCACCGGGGAGCTGTTTTTT. This encodes CSVEDRLAGGFLTGELFF.

This clone was found a few times. The chain links TRBV18 to TRBJ2-7, with D tentatively TRBD1 or TRBD2 (5 bases each). V was shortened by 2 bases and J by 4 bases, with 12 bases between the two germline ends. This CDR3 region has 14 residues. Germline V gene data show CDR1 as KGHSH and CDR2 as LQKENI. The CDR3 here is CASSPSGGIYEQYF. The CDR3, as DNA: TGTGCCAGCTCACCAAGTGGGGGAATTTACGAGCAGTACTTC.

This chain links TRBV19 with TRBJ2-1; D tentatively reads TRBD1 or TRBD2 (5 bases each). The CDR3 contains 14 residues. CDR1 LNHDA and CDR2 SQIVND come from the germline V gene (reference sequence). V lost 3 bases to trimming and J lost 4 bases, with 10 bases between them. The CDR3 sequence: CASSIGGVYNEQFF. The CDR3 DNA sequence: TGTGCCAGTAGTATTGGGGGAGTATACAATGAGCAGTTCTTC.

The rearrangement links TRBV5-1 to TRBJ2-1; D perhaps matches TRBD1 (6 bases). This CDR3 region has 18 residues. V was trimmed by 4 bases and J by 4 bases, leaving 24 bases between them. Per germline, CDR1 SGHRS and CDR2 YFSETQ. CDR3 nucleotides: TGCGCCAGCAGCCCAGACTCCGGGACACCCTACCTATACAATGAGCAGTTCTTC. Protein sequence: CASSPDSGTPYLYNEQFF.

J is TRBJ1-4 and V is TRBV30; a weak D match, TRBD1 (6 bases). Trimming removed 5 bases at V and 2 bases at J, with 9 bases between. The CDR3 is 13 amino acids. Looked up from germline, CDR1 is GTSNPN and CDR2 is SVGIG (reference sequence). CDR3 coding DNA: TGTGCCTGGCAAGGGGGGACTAATGAAAAACTGTTTTTT. Encoded protein: CAWQGGTNEKLFF.

This clone was detected only once. J is TRBJ2-2 and V is TRBV7-6, with 11 bases matching TRBD2. Germline V CDR1 and CDR2: SGHVS, FNYEAQ. V was clipped by 3 bases and J by 3 bases; unmatched bases: 6. The CDR3 spans 17 residues. The CDR3 DNA follows: TGTGCCAGCAGCTTTGGAACTAGCGGGAGTTACACCGGGGAGCTGTTTTTT. The encoded protein is CASSFGTSGSYTGELFF.

This clone came up once. The V and J genes are TRBV9 and TRBJ2-7, with 8 bases that match TRBD1. Germline V gives CDR1 SGDLS, CDR2 YYNGEE. This CDR3 spans 14 amino acids. V dropped 3 bases and J dropped 3; count of bases not matched to a gene: 5. The CDR3 spells CASSEGTGVYEQYF. CDR3 bases: TGTGCCAGCAGCGAAGGGACAGGCGTCTACGAGCAGTACTTC.

The rearrangement links TRBV30 to TRBJ1-5; the D is unclear. This CDR3 has 13 amino acids. The ends were cut back, 1 base at V and 2 bases at J, with 6 bases in the middle. Germline assignment: CDR1 GTSNPN and CDR2 SVGIG (reference sequence). CDR3 sequence: CAWSGTGNQPQHF. CDR3 nucleotides: TGTGCCTGGAGTGGCACCGGCAATCAGCCCCAGCATTTT.

This clone appeared many times. The V call is TRBV7-9, the J call TRBJ2-1; the match to TRBD2 covers 7 bases. Per the germline V gene, CDR1 is SEHNR and CDR2 is FQNEAQ (reference sequence). V was pared by 1 base and J by 7 bases, with 4 bases of the junction left unmatched. This CDR3 contains 14 residues. The CDR3: CASSLVAGDNEQFF. The CDR3, as DNA: TGTGCCAGCAGCTTAGTGGCGGGAGATAATGAGCAGTTCTTC.

This clone was counted at least ten times. The genes are TRBV6-1 and TRBJ2-2; D unclear. From germline, CDR1 is MNHNS and CDR2 SASEGT. The germline V and J ends were trimmed by 2 bases and 3 bases, with 7 bases remaining between them. The CDR3 has 14 amino acids. The CDR3 DNA is TGTGCCAGCAGTGAATCTGATGACACCGGGGAGCTGTTTTTT. Its protein is CASSESDDTGELFF.

The V gene is TRBV28, the J gene TRBJ1-2; no clear D gene. Per germline, CDR1 MDHEN and CDR2 SYDVKM. There are 13 residues in the CDR3. Trimming removed 3 bases at V and 1 base at J, with 6 bases between. The CDR3 DNA reads TGTGCCAGCAGTTTCAGAGATAACTATGGCTACACCTTC. This translates into CASSFRDNYGYTF.

As concerns this clone: Mismatch with germline at one junction end may stem from a read error. The V and J genes are TRBV4-1 and TRBJ2-1, with 9 bases aligning to TRBD2. CDR1 is MGHRA, CDR2 YSYEKL, per germline. CDR3 length equals 13 residues. CDR3 sequence: CASSQGGLAKRVF. In nucleotides, the CDR3 is TGCGCCAGCAGCCAGGGGGGACTAGCTAAGAGGGTCTTC.

The rearrangement uses TRBV29-1 and TRBJ2-7; D ambiguous. The germline V and J ends were trimmed by 4 bases and 2 bases, with 12 bases remaining between them. There are 13 residues in the CDR3. CDR1 and CDR2 (germline): SQVTM, ANQGSEA. This chain's CDR3 is CSVGWAKTYEQYF. DNA of the CDR3: TGCAGCGTTGGTTGGGCGAAGACCTACGAGCAGTACTTC.

This clone is labeled as medium-sized (0.01 to 0.1%). The CDR3 reads CASSLGVTEAFF. The CDR3 DNA reads TGTGCCAGCAGCTTAGGCGTCACTGAAGCTTTCTTT. This chain uses TRBV7-9 with TRBJ1-1; D is unclear. Trimming took off 1 base at V and 4 bases at J, with 4 bases between the two ends. Germline CDR1 and CDR2: SEHNR and FQNEAQ (reference sequence). The CDR3 spans 12 residues.